The clone carrying this TCR beta chain came up a few times. Its specificity is unknown. Isolated RNA was reverse transcribed in full, so expressed TCRB transcripts were sequenced. About 3.7 million reads per sample were averaged for naive, central memory and regulatory samples. Produced via immunoSEQ multiplex PCR; TCRdb's table is partial and in-frame only. The sample holds around 140,000 clones, approximately 9% seen once. These data are taken from a study of beta chain features in type 1 diabetes. Study-wide findings and caveats: TCRB CDR3s were moderately but significantly shorter in Type 1 diabetes patients in all four CD4+ subsets.

Sequenced material: central memory CD4+ T cells from blood. This sequence was found in a young man with type 1 diabetes.

In nucleotides, the CDR3 is TGTGCCAGCAGTTACGAGGGTACGCAGTATTTT. Residues: CASSYEGTQYF. The chain carries TRBV6-5 and TRBJ2-3; TRBD2 might be the D (5 bases). The V and J ends lost 2 bases and 8 bases respectively, with 5 bases between them. Per the germline V gene, CDR1 is MNHEY and CDR2 is SVGAGI. CDR3 length equals 11 residues.